The clone carrying this TCR beta chain occurred many times. What it recognizes is unknown. At one end, the junction sequence differs from germline, possibly due to a read error. The data belong to a study of blood T cells in healthy people across ages. For the second PCR, which ran for about 6 to 11 cycles, a sample-barcoded 5' primer and a J-beta primer mix were used. Through a template-switch adaptor with 12 random nucleotides, each cDNA molecule received a tag. One entry per CDR3 protein, called by TCRdb with MiXCR from the 5' RACE reads. The sample records some 1,800,000 distinct CDR3 sequences, around 40% being singletons. The study's findings and limits: Any conclusive comparison of naive versus antigen-experienced cells was prevented by using unsorted PBMCs. TCR beta diversity, measured per million T cells, fell in a roughly linear way with age. Naive CD4+ cell counts and diversity both ran higher in long-lived than in aged donors.

From germline, CDR1 is SGHTA and CDR2 FQGNSA. The CDR3 length is 14 residues. The TCR was taken from a human donor in good health. The sequencing sample was made of blood. The chain combines TRBV7-2 with TRBJ1-5, with D possibly TRBD1 on 5 matching bases. Written as DNA, the CDR3 is TGCGCCAGCAGCTTGGGGGGGGGCAATCAGCCCCAGCATTTT. Protein: CASSLGGGNQPQHF.